Each of the 8 T cell receptor beta chains below was sequenced from the same sample in a study of T cell responses to AZD1222 COVID-19 vaccine. Sequencing was performed with immunoSEQ multiplex PCR; in TCRdb, only in-frame clones are kept and a portion is missing. The table has tens of thousands of clones, over 60% seen once. The source was peripheral blood, collected on day 0 of AZD1222 vaccination. These receptors were obtained from an adult in good health.

The V gene is TRBV5-4, the J gene TRBJ1-2; 12 nucleotides match TRBD1. The J segment lost 4 bases and the V segment lost 3 bases, leaving 7 bases of the junction unmatched. The CDR3 runs to 16 residues. CDR1 is SGHNT and CDR2 is YYREEE in the germline V gene (reference sequence). The CDR3 nucleotides are TGTGCCAGCAGCTACGGGACAGGGGGCGCTCCCTATGGCTACACCTTC. This sequence encodes CASSYGTGGAPYGYTF.

J is TRBJ1-4 and V is TRBV5-1, with 7 bases identical to TRBD1. The CDR3 runs 13 residues. V lost 0 bases to trimming and J lost 17 bases; unmatched junction nucleotides: 10. Germline lookup yields CDR1 SGHRS and CDR2 YFSETQ. DNA of the CDR3: TGCGCCAGCAGCTTGGACTCGGACAGGTCTCCTTTTTTT. This encodes CASSLDSDRSPFF.

The chain has TRBV5-8 and TRBJ1-2; TRBD1 is a possible D gene (6 bases). CDR3 length: 15 amino acids. The germline V and J ends were trimmed by 1 base and 0 bases, with 10 bases remaining between them. The germline gives CDR1 SGHTS, CDR2 YDEGEE. In nucleotides, the CDR3 is TGTGCCAGCAGCTTGAGGGACACCGCTAACTATGGCTACACCTTC. Translation gives CASSLRDTANYGYTF.

This clone appeared once. The J gene is TRBJ2-1, the V gene TRBV29-1; no definite D call. In germline, CDR1 is SQVTM, CDR2 ANQGSEA. The CDR3 extends over 14 amino acids. Between the trimmed V and J ends, which lost 4 bases and 4 bases, there was a span of 14 bases. CDR3 nucleotides: TGCAGCGTTGGCGAACAGACTCAATACAATGAGCAGTTCTTC. Encoded protein: CSVGEQTQYNEQFF.

V usage is TRBV6-5 and J usage is TRBJ1-1; D possibly corresponds to TRBD1 (5 bases). V lost 7 bases and J lost 1, with 13 bases in between. CDR1 is MNHEY and CDR2 is SVGAGI in the germline V gene. The CDR3 length is 14 residues. The CDR3 here is CASTSGQPNTEAFF. In DNA, the CDR3 is TGTGCCAGCACCTCAGGGCAGCCGAACACTGAAGCTTTCTTT.

The chain links TRBV29-1 to TRBJ1-2, with D perhaps TRBD1 (5 bases). Per germline, CDR1 SQVTM and CDR2 ANQGSEA. Trimming stripped 5 bases from V and 2 bases from J, with 9 bases between. CDR3 length equals 12 residues. CDR3 residues: CSVTDRNYGYTF. The CDR3 coding sequence is TGCAGCGTTACCGACAGAAACTATGGCTACACCTTC.

The CDR3 bases are TGTGCCAGCTCACCAATTGGACAGCTGGACAATGAGCAGTTCTTC. Encoded protein: CASSPIGQLDNEQFF. This sequence joins TRBV18 and TRBJ2-1, with a possible D match to TRBD1 (6 bases). Germline CDR1 reads KGHSH; CDR2 reads LQKENI. This CDR3 is 15 amino acids long. V was clipped by 2 bases and J by 5 bases, with 13 bases between them.

This chain links TRBV4-1 with TRBJ2-7; 8 bases line up with TRBD1. The ends lost 1 base at V and 2 bases at J; junction bases unmatched: 4. Germline V gene lookup returns CDR1 MGHRA and CDR2 YSYEKL. The CDR3 runs 15 residues. Written as DNA, the CDR3 is TGCGCCAGCAGCCAAGTCGGACAGGGAACCTACGAGCAGTACTTC. Protein: CASSQVGQGTYEQYF.